The 20 T cell receptor beta chains below were found in one sample sequenced in a study of blood T cells in healthy people across ages. For the second PCR, which ran for roughly 7 to 11 cycles, a sample-barcoded 5' primer and a J-beta primer mix were used. MiXCR, applied by TCRdb to the 5' RACE reads, yields one record per CDR3 protein. This sample carries over 1.5 million distinct CDR3 sequences, roughly 52% of them seen once, and the ten largest clones take roughly 2%. Sequencing was done on a sample of blood. The receptors shown here come from a woman aged 35 to 49 in good health.

The J gene is TRBJ1-1, the V gene TRBV6-5, with D maybe TRBD1 (5 bases). CDR3 length: 15 amino acids. The germline CDR1 and CDR2 sequences are MNHEY and SVGAGI. Trimming took off 0 bases at V and 1 base at J, with 9 bases between the two ends. CDR3: CASSYSARANTEAFF. The CDR3 DNA reads TGTGCCAGCAGTTACTCGGCCAGGGCGAACACTGAAGCTTTCTTT.

This clonotype was observed a handful of times. V gene TRBV7-2 combines with J gene TRBJ1-4; no clear D. The CDR3 runs 13 residues. V gave up 6 bases and J gave up 8 bases, with 13 bases separating them. CDR1 is SGHTA, CDR2 FQGNSA, per germline. CDR3 sequence: CASSLGQREKLFF. The CDR3 coding sequence is TGTGCCAGCAGTTTGGGCCAGCGCGAAAAACTGTTTTTT.

V gene TRBV29-1 combines with J gene TRBJ2-2; D ambiguous. Trimming stripped 5 bases from V and 1 base from J, with 11 bases between. This CDR3 is built from 14 residues. Germline V gene data show CDR1 as SQVTM and CDR2 as ANQGSEA. This CDR3 reads CSVRAQMNTGELFF. CDR3 nucleotide sequence: TGCAGCGTTCGTGCCCAGATGAACACCGGGGAGCTGTTTTTT.

The CDR3 nucleotides are TGTGCCAGCAGAGCTATGACAGGGGAGGGGCAGCCCCAGCATTTT. It yields the protein CASRAMTGEGQPQHF. The gene calls are TRBV28 and TRBJ1-5, with TRBD1 matching over 8 bases. Germline V lookup: CDR1 MDHEN, CDR2 SYDVKM. CDR3 length: 15 amino acids. The junction had 11 bases not matched to a gene; V was cut back by 6 bases and J by 7 bases. Looking up the rest from reference TRBV28 and TRBJ1-5 gives the full variable domain: DVKVTQSSRYLVKRTGEKVFLECVQDMDHENMFWYRQDPGLGLRLIYFSYDVKMKEKGDIPEGYSVSREKKERFSLILESASTNQTSMYLCASRAMTGEGQPQHFGDGTRLSIL.

Here the CDR3 DNA reads TGTGCCACCAGTGAGGCCGGAACGGTTAAAGAAGAGACCCAGTTCTTC. It is translated as CATSEAGTVKEETQFF. The chain carries TRBV24-1 and TRBJ2-1; D remains unclear. CDR1 KGHDR and CDR2 SFDVKD come from the germline V gene. This CDR3 has 16 amino acids. Trimming pared 4 bases from V and 13 bases from J, leaving 25 bases between.

A few counts support this clonotype. The V call is TRBV12-3 or TRBV12-4, the J call TRBJ2-5; 9 positions agree with TRBD2. This CDR3 is 15 amino acids long. The V segment lost 4 bases and the J segment 0 bases; nucleotides outside the gene matches: 3. CDR3 sequence reads: CASSWGGGDQETQYF. DNA for the CDR3: TGTGCCAGCAGTTGGGGCGGGGGGGACCAAGAGACCCAGTACTTC.

The chain employs TRBV4-2 and TRBJ2-3; D gene unclear. The ends were cut back, 1 base at V and 4 bases at J, with 15 bases in the middle. The CDR3 runs 16 residues. CDR1 is LGHNA and CDR2 is YNFKEQ in the germline V gene. The CDR3 nucleotides are TGTGCCAGCAGCCAAGGAGGACGAGCCAAACCAGATACGCAGTATTTT. Its translation is CASSQGGRAKPDTQYF.

The V call is TRBV6-5, the J call TRBJ2-7, with 10 positions matching TRBD1. The CDR3 sequence is 15 residues long. V shed 5 bases, J shed 3 bases, and the junction held 7 bases outside the gene matches. CDR1 and CDR2 from the germline V gene are MNHEY and SVGAGI. Written as DNA, the CDR3 is TGTGCCAGCAGTGGACAGGGGGTGACTTACTACGAGCAGTACTTC. Residues: CASSGQGVTYYEQYF.

The rearrangement links TRBV11-2 to TRBJ2-7; 9 nucleotides line up with TRBD2. Germline V CDR1 and CDR2: SGHAT, FQNNGV. CDR3 size: 15 residues. The J segment lost 2 bases and the V segment lost 0 bases, leaving 2 bases of the junction unmatched. In DNA, the CDR3 is TGTGCCAGCAGCTTAGAATTAGCGGGGGCCTACGAGCAGTACTTC. This sequence encodes CASSLELAGAYEQYF.

This clonotype has just a few counts. The chain joins TRBV6-1 to TRBJ1-5; D is ambiguous. Trimming cost V 9 bases and J 2 bases, with 14 bases left between them. CDR3 length: 14 residues. CDR1 and CDR2 from the germline V gene are MNHNS and SASEGT. The chain's CDR3 is CASATGGGNQPQHF. The CDR3 DNA reads as TGTGCCAGTGCGACGGGAGGTGGCAATCAGCCCCAGCATTTT.

This chain uses TRBV13 with TRBJ2-5; D possibly corresponds to TRBD2 (6 bases). The CDR3 loop spans 16 amino acids. V gave up 1 base and J gave up 1 base, with 13 bases separating them. Germline V gene sequence: CDR1 PRHDT, CDR2 FYEKMQ (reference sequence). DNA of the CDR3: TGTGCCAGCAGCTTAGTGCGGGGTAAACTCCAAGAGACCCAGTACTTC. This gives the protein CASSLVRGKLQETQYF.

This clonotype was counted a few times. The chain has TRBV20-1 and TRBJ2-5, with D maybe TRBD1 (6 bases). The CDR3 spans 16 residues. Germline values: CDR1 DFQATT, CDR2 SNEGSKA (reference sequence). Trimming took off 6 bases at V and 4 bases at J, with 24 bases between the two ends. The DNA of the CDR3 is TGCAGTGCCACAGGGTCCCGAGACCGGGCACCAGAGACCCAGTACTTC. It is translated as CSATGSRDRAPETQYF.

CDR3 sequence: CASSLDHADTQYF. Written as DNA, the CDR3 is TGTGCCAGCAGCCTGGACCACGCAGATACGCAGTATTTT. J is TRBJ2-3 and V is TRBV7-2; no definite D call. Trimming left V 5 bases short and J 4 bases short, with 10 bases between. The CDR3 is 13 amino acids. Germline loops: CDR1 SGHTA, CDR2 FQGNSA.

V is TRBV27 and J is TRBJ2-5; the D is unclear. This CDR3 has 16 amino acids. V lost 5 bases and J lost 0, with 16 bases in between. CDR1 and CDR2 (germline): MNHEY, SMNVEV (reference sequence). CDR3 nucleotide sequence: TGTGCCAGCAGTCCCAACCCACAGAAGGACCAAGAGACCCAGTACTTC. It is translated as CASSPNPQKDQETQYF.

This clonotype has just one count. The chain combines TRBV25-1 with TRBJ1-4, with 7 bases fitting TRBD1. The germline V gene has CDR1 MGHDK and CDR2 SYGVNS. The ends lost 1 base at V and 4 bases at J; junction bases unmatched: 3. This CDR3 contains 15 residues. CDR3 bases: TGTGCCAGCAGTGAATCCAGGGGGGTTAATGAAAAACTGTTTTTT. This encodes CASSESRGVNEKLFF.

V is TRBV6-5 and J is TRBJ2-1; D assignment may be TRBD1 or TRBD2 (5 bases each). The CDR3 loop spans 14 amino acids. The V and J ends lost 6 bases and 5 bases respectively, with 14 bases between them. The germline gives CDR1 MNHEY, CDR2 SVGAGI. CDR3 bases: TGTGCCAGCAGAATGATGGGACCCAACAATGAGCAGTTCTTC. Protein: CASRMMGPNNEQFF.

This chain connects TRBV7-2 to TRBJ2-7, with TRBD1 matching over 11 bases. Germline CDR1 SGHTA, CDR2 FQGNSA. The ends lost 0 bases at V and 3 bases at J; junction bases unmatched: 4. This CDR3 has 16 residues. DNA for the CDR3: TGTGCCAGCAGCTTAGCGCAGGACAGGGGGCTCTACGAGCAGTACTTC. It codes for CASSLAQDRGLYEQYF.

V and J are TRBV29-1 and TRBJ2-3; 9 nucleotides match TRBD2. Trimming removed 2 bases from V and 1 base from J; junction bases left unmatched: 4. Germline assignment: CDR1 SQVTM and CDR2 ANQGSEA. The CDR3 has 15 residues. CDR3 sequence reads: CSVELAGVGTDTQYF. The CDR3 bases are TGCAGCGTTGAATTAGCGGGGGTAGGCACAGATACGCAGTATTTT.

This chain uses TRBV4-2 with TRBJ1-4; D unclear. From germline, CDR1 is LGHNA and CDR2 YNFKEQ. V was clipped by 8 bases and J by 2 bases, with 15 bases between them. The CDR3 runs to 15 residues. The CDR3 DNA reads as TGTGCCAGCTCGGAAAGGGAGGCTACTAATGAAAAACTGTTTTTT. This gives the protein CASSEREATNEKLFF.

V gene TRBV7-2 combines with J gene TRBJ2-7; D not resolved. The germline gives CDR1 SGHTA, CDR2 FQGNSA. The CDR3 is 13 amino acids. V was cut by 4 bases and J by 4 bases, with 11 bases left in between. CDR3 DNA: TGTGCCAGCAGCTCTCCGTCCCAGTACGAGCAGTACTTC. Translating it yields CASSSPSQYEQYF.